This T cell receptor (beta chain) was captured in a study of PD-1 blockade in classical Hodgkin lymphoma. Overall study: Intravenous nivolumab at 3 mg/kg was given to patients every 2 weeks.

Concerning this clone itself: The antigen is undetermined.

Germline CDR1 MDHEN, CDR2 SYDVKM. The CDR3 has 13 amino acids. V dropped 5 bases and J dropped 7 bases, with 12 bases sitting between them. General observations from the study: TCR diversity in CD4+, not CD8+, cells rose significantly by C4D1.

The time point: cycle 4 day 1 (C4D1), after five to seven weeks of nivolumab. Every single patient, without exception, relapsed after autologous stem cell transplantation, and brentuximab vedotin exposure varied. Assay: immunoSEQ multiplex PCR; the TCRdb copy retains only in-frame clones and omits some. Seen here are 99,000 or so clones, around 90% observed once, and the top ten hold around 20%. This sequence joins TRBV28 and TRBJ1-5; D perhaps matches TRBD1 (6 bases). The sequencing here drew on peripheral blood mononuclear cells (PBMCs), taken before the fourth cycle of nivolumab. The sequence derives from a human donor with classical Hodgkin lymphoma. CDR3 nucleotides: TGTGCCAGCAGTATTAAAACAGGGCAGCCCCAGCATTTT. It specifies CASSIKTGQPQHF.